This is a list of T cell receptor beta chains from one sample in a study of shared clonotypes between healthy human individuals. TCRdb keeps only in-frame clones here, not all; method: immunoSEQ multiplex PCR. The table has about 490,000 clones, about 82% seen once; the top ten hold 10% to 15%. The sequencing input was PBMCs. The receptor source for this set is a woman aged 40 to 55 in good health. Some clones in this sample may be carry-over from other donors' samples. CDR3s include the opening cysteine and the closing phenylalanine or tryptophan. Each record gives: CDR3 DNA, CDR3 protein, clone size, D gene, CDR3 length, J gene, V gene. The D gene is left open where the match is weak. Size is stated for part of the rows, as once, few or many counts, or as a class when the clone is expanded.

CDR3nt: TGCGCCAGCAGCCAAAACGGCGGGAGGGGAAATGAGCAGTTCTTC
CDR3aa: CASSQNGGRGNEQFF
abundance: few
d_gene: TRBD2
len: 15
j_gene: TRBJ2-1
v_gene: TRBV4-3

CDR3nt: TGTGCCAGCAGTTACTCACTAGCGGACAATGAGCAGTTCTTC
CDR3aa: CASSYSLADNEQFF
abundance: few
d_gene: TRBD2
len: 14
j_gene: TRBJ2-1
v_gene: TRBV6-6

CDR3nt: TGCGCCAGCAGCTTAACCAGCTCTGGGGCCAACGTCCTGACTTTC
CDR3aa: CASSLTSSGANVLTF
abundance: few
d_gene: NA
len: 15
j_gene: TRBJ2-6
v_gene: TRBV5-1

CDR3nt: TGTGCCAGCAGGACTAGCTCGAACACCGGGGAGCTGTTTTTT
CDR3aa: CASRTSSNTGELFF
abundance: NA
d_gene: TRBD2
len: 14
j_gene: TRBJ2-2
v_gene: TRBV27

CDR3nt: TGTGCCAGCAGCACGGGACAGGGGTCTAACACCCGGGAGCTGTTTTTT
CDR3aa: CASSTGQGSNTRELFF
abundance: once
d_gene: TRBD1
len: 16
j_gene: TRBJ2-2
v_gene: TRBV5-8

CDR3nt: TGTGCCAGCTCCTCAGATTACACAGATACGCAGTATTTT
CDR3aa: CASSSDYTDTQYF
abundance: NA
d_gene: NA
len: 13
j_gene: TRBJ2-3
v_gene: TRBV18

CDR3nt: TGTGCCAGCAGCTTAACCCCGCAGATCTACGAGCAGTACTTC
CDR3aa: CASSLTPQIYEQYF
abundance: NA
d_gene: NA
len: 14
j_gene: TRBJ2-7
v_gene: TRBV7-6

CDR3nt: TGTGCCAGTAGGTCGTGGGCTCGGAGTAACGAGCAGTACTTC
CDR3aa: CASRSWARSNEQYF
abundance: once
d_gene: NA
len: 14
j_gene: TRBJ2-7
v_gene: TRBV19

CDR3nt: TGCGCCAGCAGCACCGGGACTAGTCTGGAGCAGTACTTC
CDR3aa: CASSTGTSLEQYF
abundance: NA
d_gene: TRBD2
len: 13
j_gene: TRBJ2-7
v_gene: TRBV5-1

CDR3nt: TGCGCCAGCAGTCATGGACAGGGACCGGCTGACGGCTACACCTTC
CDR3aa: CASSHGQGPADGYTF
abundance: NA
d_gene: TRBD1
len: 15
j_gene: TRBJ1-2
v_gene: TRBV23-1

CDR3nt: TGCGCCAGCAGCTTGGGACGGAACTATGGCTACACCTTC
CDR3aa: CASSLGRNYGYTF
abundance: NA
d_gene: NA
len: 13
j_gene: TRBJ1-2
v_gene: TRBV5-1

CDR3nt: TGTGCCAGCAGCTATTCCGGGACAGGGGACGGAAACACCATATATTTT
CDR3aa: CASSYSGTGDGNTIYF
abundance: NA
d_gene: TRBD1
len: 16
j_gene: TRBJ1-3
v_gene: TRBV11-3

CDR3nt: TGCGCCAGCAGCTTGGAGGGCCCTCTGCAGTATTTT
CDR3aa: CASSLEGPLQYF
abundance: NA
d_gene: NA
len: 12
j_gene: TRBJ2-3
v_gene: TRBV5-1

CDR3nt: TGTGCCAGTACAGAGTCTGGCCATGCGGTCCATGAGCAGTTCTTC
CDR3aa: CASTESGHAVHEQFF
abundance: NA
d_gene: NA
len: 15
j_gene: TRBJ2-1
v_gene: TRBV19

CDR3nt: TGCGCCAGCAGCTTGGAAGGGCCTGGCTACGAGCAGTACTTC
CDR3aa: CASSLEGPGYEQYF
abundance: NA
d_gene: NA
len: 14
j_gene: TRBJ2-7
v_gene: TRBV5-1

CDR3nt: TGTGCCAGCAGTGAAGCGAACGGGACAGGGGAACATTTT
CDR3aa: CASSEANGTGEHF
abundance: NA
d_gene: TRBD1
len: 13
j_gene: TRBJ1-5
v_gene: TRBV6-1

CDR3nt: TGTGCCAGCAGCGTAGTTGGAACGGGACCCTCCGGCAATGAGCAGTTCTTC
CDR3aa: CASSVVGTGPSGNEQFF
abundance: NA
d_gene: NA
len: 17
j_gene: TRBJ2-1
v_gene: TRBV9

CDR3nt: TGTGCCAGCAGCACCCGGACTAGCGGGAGCGACGAGCAGTACTTC
CDR3aa: CASSTRTSGSDEQYF
abundance: NA
d_gene: TRBD2
len: 15
j_gene: TRBJ2-7
v_gene: TRBV7-3

CDR3nt: TGTGCCTCCGAAGCAGACAGGCACTATGGCTACACCTTC
CDR3aa: CASEADRHYGYTF
abundance: few
d_gene: NA
len: 13
j_gene: TRBJ1-2
v_gene: TRBV28

CDR3nt: TGTGCCAGCAGCGTAGCCGGCGGGAGTGCTTACGAGCAGTACTTC
CDR3aa: CASSVAGGSAYEQYF
abundance: NA
d_gene: TRBD2
len: 15
j_gene: TRBJ2-7
v_gene: TRBV9

CDR3nt: TGCAGCGTTGCCAGACTAGCGGGGCTAACGATCCAAGAGACCCAGTACTTC
CDR3aa: CSVARLAGLTIQETQYF
abundance: NA
d_gene: TRBD2
len: 17
j_gene: TRBJ2-5
v_gene: TRBV29-1

CDR3nt: TGTGCCAGCAGCCTTAGGCCCGGACAGGGATACTATGGCTACACCTTC
CDR3aa: CASSLRPGQGYYGYTF
abundance: NA
d_gene: TRBD1
len: 16
j_gene: TRBJ1-2
v_gene: TRBV7-8

CDR3nt: TGTGCCAGTAGCTTATTGGTAGGTAACTCTTACGAGCAGTTCTTC
CDR3aa: CASSLLVGNSYEQFF
abundance: NA
d_gene: NA
len: 15
j_gene: TRBJ2-1
v_gene: TRBV19

CDR3nt: TGCGCCAGCAGCCCTACAGGGATAGGGTATGGCTACACCTTC
CDR3aa: CASSPTGIGYGYTF
abundance: NA
d_gene: NA
len: 14
j_gene: TRBJ1-2
v_gene: TRBV5-1

CDR3nt: TGTGCCAGCAGTCCGGACCGTGGGGGGTACGAGCAGTACTTC
CDR3aa: CASSPDRGGYEQYF
abundance: once
d_gene: NA
len: 14
j_gene: TRBJ2-7
v_gene: TRBV6-4

CDR3nt: TGTGCCAGCAGTGACGGACAGGGGTACGAGGGGCAGTTCTTC
CDR3aa: CASSDGQGYEGQFF
abundance: NA
d_gene: TRBD1
len: 14
j_gene: TRBJ2-1
v_gene: TRBV6-6

CDR3nt: TGTGCCAGCAGCTCTAATTCCGGGCTAGCGGGAGATTTCTTGCGCAGGTTCTTC
CDR3aa: CASSSNSGLAGDFLRRFF
abundance: NA
d_gene: TRBD2
len: 18
j_gene: TRBJ2-1
v_gene: TRBV11-2

CDR3nt: TGTGCCAGTAGTAAAGAGGGCGAAGCGGGACCCCAGCATTTT
CDR3aa: CASSKEGEAGPQHF
abundance: NA
d_gene: NA
len: 14
j_gene: TRBJ1-5
v_gene: TRBV19

CDR3nt: TGCAGTGCTAGAGATACCAATGAGCAGTTCTTC
CDR3aa: CSARDTNEQFF
abundance: NA
d_gene: NA
len: 11
j_gene: TRBJ2-1
v_gene: TRBV20-1

CDR3nt: TGTGCCAGCAGCGTACGGGCCGGTACGCAGTATTTT
CDR3aa: CASSVRAGTQYF
abundance: NA
d_gene: NA
len: 12
j_gene: TRBJ2-3
v_gene: TRBV9

CDR3nt: TGTGCCAGCAGGGGACAGGGACGTGGTTTCGAGCAGTACTTC
CDR3aa: CASRGQGRGFEQYF
abundance: NA
d_gene: TRBD1
len: 14
j_gene: TRBJ2-7
v_gene: TRBV6-5

CDR3nt: TGCAGCGTTGAAAGGCAGGGCACAGATACGCAGTATTTT
CDR3aa: CSVERQGTDTQYF
abundance: NA
d_gene: NA
len: 13
j_gene: TRBJ2-3
v_gene: TRBV29-1

CDR3nt: TGTGCCAGCAGCCCCCTAGCGGGATCCACCGGGGAGCTGTTTTTT
CDR3aa: CASSPLAGSTGELFF
abundance: NA
d_gene: TRBD2
len: 15
j_gene: TRBJ2-2
v_gene: TRBV14

CDR3nt: TGTGCCAGCTCACCAGGGACAGGGAGCTATGGCTACACCTTC
CDR3aa: CASSPGTGSYGYTF
abundance: NA
d_gene: TRBD1
len: 14
j_gene: TRBJ1-2
v_gene: TRBV18

CDR3nt: TGCAGCGTTGTTGGGGACACCTACGAGCAGTACTTC
CDR3aa: CSVVGDTYEQYF
abundance: NA
d_gene: NA
len: 12
j_gene: TRBJ2-7
v_gene: TRBV29-1

CDR3nt: TGTGCCAGCAGTTACGGGTTGGAGGCAGATGGCTACACCTTC
CDR3aa: CASSYGLEADGYTF
abundance: NA
d_gene: NA
len: 14
j_gene: TRBJ1-2
v_gene: TRBV6-5

CDR3nt: TGTGCCAGCTCGATTAGACAGGGAGATGAAGCTTTCTTT
CDR3aa: CASSIRQGDEAFF
abundance: few
d_gene: TRBD1
len: 13
j_gene: TRBJ1-1
v_gene: TRBV18

CDR3nt: TGTGCCAGCAGCCTTAAAGCGGGAGGGACGTCCTACAATGAGCAGTTCTTC
CDR3aa: CASSLKAGGTSYNEQFF
abundance: NA
d_gene: TRBD2
len: 17
j_gene: TRBJ2-1
v_gene: TRBV14

CDR3nt: TGCGCCAGCAGCTTGGAGTATGGACAGGGGGCCCACGAGCAGTACTTC
CDR3aa: CASSLEYGQGAHEQYF
abundance: NA
d_gene: TRBD1
len: 16
j_gene: TRBJ2-7
v_gene: TRBV5-1

CDR3nt: TGTGCCAGCAGCCTCCTCCTGGGGGGGTCGAGTCATGGCTACACCTTC
CDR3aa: CASSLLLGGSSHGYTF
abundance: few
d_gene: NA
len: 16
j_gene: TRBJ1-2
v_gene: TRBV13

CDR3nt: TGTGCCAGCAGTGAACAGGGGAACTATGGCTACACCTTC
CDR3aa: CASSEQGNYGYTF
abundance: few
d_gene: NA
len: 13
j_gene: TRBJ1-2
v_gene: TRBV2

CDR3nt: TGTGCCAGCAGCACCGGCGCGGGGGGCGAGCAGTACTTC
CDR3aa: CASSTGAGGEQYF
abundance: NA
d_gene: TRBD2
len: 13
j_gene: TRBJ2-7
v_gene: TRBV11-2

CDR3nt: TGTGCCAGCAGGACTAGCGGGAGGGCCGGGGGTGAGCAGTTCTTC
CDR3aa: CASRTSGRAGGEQFF
abundance: NA
d_gene: TRBD2
len: 15
j_gene: TRBJ2-1
v_gene: TRBV18

CDR3nt: TGTGCCAGCAGTCCAGACATCTCTGGGGCCAACGTCCTGACTTTC
CDR3aa: CASSPDISGANVLTF
abundance: NA
d_gene: NA
len: 15
j_gene: TRBJ2-6
v_gene: TRBV6-4

CDR3nt: TGTGCCAGCACCAGCCGGGCCTCGGATAACTATGGCTACACCTTC
CDR3aa: CASTSRASDNYGYTF
abundance: NA
d_gene: NA
len: 15
j_gene: TRBJ1-2
v_gene: TRBV6-1